This TCR beta chain was captured by sequencing in a study of T cells in Graves' hyperthyroidism and ophthalmopathy. Study-level points and caveats: Within blood appeared most thyroid clonotypes that had expanded above 0.001. Ophthalmopathy was told apart from stable hyperthyroidism by a 13 V-J model.

Amplification targeted TCR beta CDR3 regions from RNA transcripts. The TCR CDR3 was amplified in a first-round RT-PCR using the HTBI primer set. TCRdb reprocessed the multiplex PCR reads with MiXCR, giving one entry per CDR3 protein. Here the sample spans roughly 100,000 distinct CDR3 sequences, roughly 44% being singletons. As to this clonotype: Its antigen remains unknown.

Criteria for exclusion of patients were uncontrolled infection, other autoimmune disease, pregnancy or lactation. Sequencing was performed on blood. The receptor was isolated from a man between 40 and 49 years old with Graves' hyperthyroidism.

The CDR3 loop reads CASSAQLKEKLFF. The CDR3 nucleotides are TGTGCCAGCAGTGCTCAGCTAAAGGAAAAACTGTTTTTT. The V and J genes are TRBV7-2 and TRBJ1-4; unclear D gene. V lost 6 bases and J lost 8, with 13 bases in between. The CDR3 totals 13 residues. Germline values: CDR1 SGHTA, CDR2 FQGNSA. Looking up the rest from reference TRBV7-2 and TRBJ1-4 gives the full variable domain: GAGVSQSPSNKVTEKGKDVELRCDPISGHTALYWYRQSLGQGLEFLIYFQGNSAPDKSGLPSDRFSAERTGGSVSTLTIQRTQQEDSAVYLCASSAQLKEKLFFGSGTQLSVL.